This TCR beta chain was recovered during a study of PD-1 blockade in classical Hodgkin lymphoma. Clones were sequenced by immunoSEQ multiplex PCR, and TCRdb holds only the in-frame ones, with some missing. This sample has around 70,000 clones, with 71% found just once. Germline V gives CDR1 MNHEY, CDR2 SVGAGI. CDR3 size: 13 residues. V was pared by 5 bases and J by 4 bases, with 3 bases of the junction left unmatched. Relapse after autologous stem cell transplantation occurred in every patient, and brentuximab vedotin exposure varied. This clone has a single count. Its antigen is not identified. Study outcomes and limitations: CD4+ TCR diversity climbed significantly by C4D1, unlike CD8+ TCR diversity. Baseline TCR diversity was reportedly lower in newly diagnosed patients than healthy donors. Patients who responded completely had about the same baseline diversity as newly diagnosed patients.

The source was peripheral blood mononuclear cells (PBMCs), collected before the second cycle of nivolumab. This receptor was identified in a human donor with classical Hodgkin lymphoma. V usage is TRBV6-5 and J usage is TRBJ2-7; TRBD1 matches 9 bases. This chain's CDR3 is CASSTQGAYEQYF. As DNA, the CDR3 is TGTGCCAGCAGTACACAGGGGGCGTACGAGCAGTACTTC.